This is a list of T cell receptor beta chains from one sample in a study of T cell changes during pregnancy in multiple sclerosis. Sequenced by immunoSEQ multiplex PCR; TCRdb stores in-frame clones only, minus some. The repertoire holds 100,000 to 140,000 clones, with under 95% as singletons. The sequences come from peripheral blood, collected in the third trimester of pregnancy. Every receptor here comes from a female donor in good health, enrolled as a control in a pregnancy study. CDR3s include the opening cysteine and the closing phenylalanine or tryptophan. The D gene is left open where the match is weak. Clone size is shown for a subset of rows, as once, few, many or a class of expanded clone.

clone_size,j_call,cdr3_length,v_call,d_call,cdr3_nt,cdr3_aa
.,TRBJ2-7,14,TRBV11-2,.,TGTGCCAGCAGCTTAGATCTAAACGATGGCGAGCAGTACTTC,CASSLDLNDGEQYF
.,TRBJ2-5,15,TRBV19,.,TGTGCCAGTAGCCGTGGGCAAGGGGTTTGGGAGACCCAGTACTTC,CASSRGQGVWETQYF
.,TRBJ2-7,19,TRBV5-1,TRBD2,TGCGCCAGCAGCTTACAGACTAGCGGGGCAACAGATTTTCCCTACGAGCAGTACTTC,CASSLQTSGATDFPYEQYF
.,TRBJ2-1,14,TRBV27,.,TGTGCCAGCAGCATCACCATCGGGTTTGCCTACAAGTTCTTC,CASSITIGFAYKFF
.,TRBJ1-2,15,TRBV6-5,.,TGTGCCAGCAGCCCTGGGAGGGCCGATAACTATGGCTACACCTTC,CASSPGRADNYGYTF
.,TRBJ1-6,14,TRBV27,.,TGTGCCAGCAGTTCGCCGGGACGGGACTCCCCCCTCCACTTT,CASSSPGRDSPLHF
once,TRBJ2-7,13,TRBV5-4,TRBD1,TGTGCCAGCAGCGCCGACAGGGTAGGCGAGCAGTACTTC,CASSADRVGEQYF
.,TRBJ1-1,11,TRBV29-1,.,TGCAGCGTTGTCTGGAACACTGAAGCTTTCTTT,CSVVWNTEAFF
.,TRBJ1-2,15,TRBV7-2,TRBD1,TGTGCCAGCAGCCCGAGAACAGGGGCTAACTATGGCTACACCTTC,CASSPRTGANYGYTF
.,TRBJ1-6,15,TRBV11-2,.,TGTGCCAGCAGCCAAAGAGGTACAGGAGAATCACCCCTCCACTTT,CASSQRGTGESPLHF
.,TRBJ1-2,17,TRBV27,.,TGTGCCAGCAGTTTATCGACTGCAGAAACTACGTTCTATGGCTACACCTTC,CASSLSTAETTFYGYTF
.,TRBJ2-3,13,TRBV9,TRBD1,TGTGCCAGCAGCGGATTACAGGGGGATACGCAGTATTTT,CASSGLQGDTQYF
once,TRBJ2-4,15,TRBV19,TRBD2,TGTGCCAGTACTCCCCTGGGACTAGAAAAGGGCATTCAGTACTTC,CASTPLGLEKGIQYF
.,TRBJ2-5,16,TRBV6-5,TRBD1,TGTGCCAGCAGTTCGTCCCTGACAGGGGGCGCAGAGACCCAGTACTTC,CASSSSLTGGAETQYF
.,TRBJ2-3,20,TRBV4-3,TRBD2,TGCGCCAGCAGCCAAGATCTGGGCGGGGGGGCCTATGAACGCGCAGATACGCAGTATTTT,CASSQDLGGGAYERADTQYF
.,TRBJ1-2,12,TRBV15,.,TGTGCCACCAGCAGAGTTCCCCTGGGCTACACCTTC,CATSRVPLGYTF
.,TRBJ1-1,15,TRBV10-3,TRBD1,TGTGCCATCAGTTTTGAACCGACAGGGGTCACTGAAGCTTTCTTT,CAISFEPTGVTEAFF
once,TRBJ1-3,15,TRBV19,.,TGTGCCAGTAGTATAACGCAGGACTCTGGAAACACCATATATTTT,CASSITQDSGNTIYF
.,TRBJ1-6,16,TRBV5-4,.,TGTGCCAGCAGCTTGGAGTTGAGCTCCTATAATTCACCCCTCCACTTT,CASSLELSSYNSPLHF
.,TRBJ1-5,15,TRBV6-6,.,TGTGCCAGCACGCCCTTCCGGGGGGTCAATCAGCCCCAGCATTTT,CASTPFRGVNQPQHF
.,TRBJ2-5,15,TRBV6-1,TRBD1,TGTGCCAGCAGTACAACTCGGACAGGGGGAGAGACCCAGTACTTC,CASSTTRTGGETQYF
few,TRBJ2-5,16,TRBV9,TRBD1,TGTGCCAGCAGCGTAGTAAGGGACAGGGGATGGGAGACCCAGTACTTC,CASSVVRDRGWETQYF
once,TRBJ2-1,15,TRBV6-5,.,TGTGCCAGCAGTTACTCGCGGAAGTTATACAATGAGCAGTTCTTC,CASSYSRKLYNEQFF
.,TRBJ1-1,15,TRBV5-6,TRBD1,TGTGCCAGCAGCGGGGGGACAGGTCAGAACACTGAAGCTTTCTTT,CASSGGTGQNTEAFF
once,TRBJ1-5,14,TRBV18,.,TGTGCCAGCTCATCCGGGACATTACACCAGCCCCAGCATTTT,CASSSGTLHQPQHF
once,TRBJ1-2,13,TRBV5-6,.,TGTGCCAGCAGCTTGGAGAGAAATAGAGGCTACACCTTC,CASSLERNRGYTF
.,TRBJ1-1,12,TRBV30,.,TGTGCCTGGAGTGTCGTGGGCCATCTTGCTTTCTTT,CAWSVVGHLAFF
.,TRBJ1-6,14,TRBV30,.,TGTGCCTGGAGTGTGAACAGGGCGGAGTCACCCCTCCACTTT,CAWSVNRAESPLHF
.,TRBJ2-7,12,TRBV6-5,.,TGTGCCAGCAGTCGGACAGCGGTGGAGCAGTACTTC,CASSRTAVEQYF
.,TRBJ1-1,11,TRBV30,.,TGTGCCTGGAGTTTGGACTCCGAAGCTTTCTTT,CAWSLDSEAFF
.,TRBJ2-5,16,TRBV27,TRBD2,TGTGCCAGCAGTCAAGGGACTAGCGGGCCCCTTGAGACCCAGTACTTC,CASSQGTSGPLETQYF
.,TRBJ1-4,14,TRBV19,.,TGTGCCAGTAGTATTCCTGCAACTAATGAAAAACTGTTTTTT,CASSIPATNEKLFF
.,TRBJ2-1,15,TRBV19,.,TGTGCCAGTAGTTCATCTGGGGGCCCCTACAATGAGCAGTTCTTC,CASSSSGGPYNEQFF
once,TRBJ1-1,17,TRBV5-1,.,TGCGCCAGCAGCTTCAAAGTGGGAGGGACCTCGGACACTGAAGCTTTCTTT,CASSFKVGGTSDTEAFF
few,TRBJ2-7,15,TRBV5-1,.,TGCGCCAGCAGCTTCCTTCAGGGCCTTAGGAACGAGCAGTACTTC,CASSFLQGLRNEQYF
.,TRBJ1-2,15,TRBV7-2,TRBD1,TGTGCCAGCAGCTTTTATCCGGGACAGGGGTATGGCTACACCTTC,CASSFYPGQGYGYTF
.,TRBJ2-7,15,TRBV9,.,TGTGCCAGCAGCGAGGGGGGACAGCCTTCCTACGAGCAGTACTTC,CASSEGGQPSYEQYF
.,TRBJ2-7,18,TRBV12-5,TRBD1,TGTGCTAGTGGTGCAGCCCCGAAACAGGGGGGAATGTCCTACGAGCAGTACTTC,CASGAAPKQGGMSYEQYF
.,TRBJ1-1,16,TRBV19,.,TGTGCCAGTAGTATAGAGGCGGCAGGGGAGGGGACTGAAGCTTTCTTT,CASSIEAAGEGTEAFF
.,TRBJ1-5,15,TRBV18,.,TGTGCCAGCTCATTACAGGGTTACGGCAATCAGCCCCAGCATTTT,CASSLQGYGNQPQHF
.,TRBJ2-7,15,TRBV19,.,TGTGCCAGTAGTATAGCGGGACTGGCATCCTACGAGCAGTACTTC,CASSIAGLASYEQYF
.,TRBJ1-6,15,TRBV19,.,TGTGCCAGTAGTATGAGGGATTCCTATAATTCACCCCTCCACTTT,CASSMRDSYNSPLHF
once,TRBJ2-7,16,TRBV30,TRBD1,TGTGCCTGGAGTCCCATCCGCGGGACAGGGATCTACGAGCAGTACTTC,CAWSPIRGTGIYEQYF
.,TRBJ2-3,15,TRBV27,TRBD2,TGTGCCAGCAGTCTTCTTGGCGGGGGAACAGATACGCAGTATTTT,CASSLLGGGTDTQYF
.,TRBJ2-1,13,TRBV4-2,.,TGTGCCAGCAGCCATGCGGGGTACAATGAGCAGTTCTTC,CASSHAGYNEQFF
once,TRBJ1-2,16,TRBV18,TRBD1,TGTGCCAGCTCCCCCCCTTCGGCAGGGGGCTTCTATGGCTACACCTTC,CASSPPSAGGFYGYTF
.,TRBJ1-1,16,TRBV4-2,TRBD1,TGTGCCAGCAGCCGACCCGGGACAGGGGAGTCCACTGAAGCTTTCTTT,CASSRPGTGESTEAFF
.,TRBJ1-1,14,TRBV5-5,.,TGTGCCAGCAGCTTGGATCCCATGAACACTGAAGCTTTCTTT,CASSLDPMNTEAFF
.,TRBJ2-7,15,TRBV11-2,TRBD2,TGTGCCAGCAGCTTAGTGGCGGGGGGCGCAGTCGAGCAGTACTTC,CASSLVAGGAVEQYF
.,TRBJ1-1,13,TRBV14,.,TGTGCCAGCAGCCAAGTCATGAACACTGAAGCTTTCTTT,CASSQVMNTEAFF
.,TRBJ1-2,15,TRBV21-1,.,TGTGCCAGCAGCAATAGTAGGGGAATAGGTCGTGGCTACACCTTC,CASSNSRGIGRGYTF
.,TRBJ1-2,13,TRBV27,.,TGTGCCAGCAAGGGCGGGCCAGCGGATGGCTACACCTTC,CASKGGPADGYTF
.,TRBJ2-3,15,TRBV5-1,TRBD1,TGCGCCAGCAGCTTGGGACAGGGGAAAATAGATACGCAGTATTTT,CASSLGQGKIDTQYF
.,TRBJ2-2,17,TRBV9,.,TGTGCCAGCAGCGTAATGACAGGTCAGCAGAACACCGGGGAGCTGTTTTTT,CASSVMTGQQNTGELFF
.,TRBJ2-2,15,TRBV5-1,.,TGCGCCAGCAGCTTGGTGACGGGTGACACCGGGGAGCTGTTTTTT,CASSLVTGDTGELFF
.,TRBJ2-2,21,TRBV7-3,TRBD2,TGTGCCAGCAGCTTAAATCCCGGGACTAGCGGGGGCGCCGCGAGGGGCGGGGAGCTGTTTTTT,CASSLNPGTSGGAARGGELFF
.,TRBJ2-1,14,TRBV5-1,TRBD2,TGCGCCAGCAGTTTGGTAGCGGGGGACAATGAGCAGTTCTTC,CASSLVAGDNEQFF
.,TRBJ2-7,16,TRBV2,TRBD2,TGTGCCAGCAGTGTATACGGGGGAGGGATTTCCTACGAGCAGTACTTC,CASSVYGGGISYEQYF